The source of this T cell receptor (beta chain) is a study of blood T cell repertoires in COVID-19. The overall study: Collection of acute and convalescent COVID-19 samples took place in the United States, Italy and Spain. In each case, the material was cDNA or gDNA derived from T cells, B-cell-depleted T cells, or PBMCs.

Per the authors' pipeline: Estimation of nucleated cell counts was performed using reference gene primer amplification. Repertoires were generated with immunoSEQ multiplex PCR, while TCRdb's copy carries only in-frame clones and drops some. That table furnishes V, J and clone size, whereas the DNA furnished D and trimming. Here the sample spans about 310,000 clones, about nine tenths being singletons. This clone was found once. This same CDR3 is encoded by further DNA sequences in the sample. This receptor was obtained from a man in his fifties or sixties with active or convalescent COVID-19. Sample: peripheral blood.

The CDR3 bases are TGTGCCACCAGTGATTTCCAGGGAACTGAAGCTTTCTTT. Translation: CATSDFQGTEAFF. The chain employs TRBV24-1 and TRBJ1-1; tentatively, D is TRBD1 (5 bases). CDR1 is KGHDR and CDR2 is SFDVKD in the germline V gene. The ends were cut back, 1 base at V and 5 bases at J, with 7 bases in the middle. The CDR3 is 13 amino acids.